The 14 T cell receptor beta chains below were found in one sample sequenced in a study of cytomegalovirus exposure and HLA in healthy donors. Amplification used 60 Vbeta primers and 13 Jbeta primers. Profiling relied on immunoSEQ multiplex PCR, and the TCRdb table lists in-frame clones only, not all of them. The sample shows 85,000 to 120,000 clones, roughly 80% of them seen only once. What was sequenced was PBMCs. Receptors were obtained from a man over 45 in good health and CMV-seronegative.

The chain recombines TRBV6-1 with TRBJ1-1, with 11 positions matching TRBD1. V shed 7 bases, J shed 11 bases, and the junction held 9 bases outside the gene matches. Per germline, CDR1 MNHNS and CDR2 SASEGT. The CDR3 length is 13 residues. Here the CDR3 DNA reads TGTGCCAGCAACAGGGGCGGACAGGGGGCTGCTTTCTTT. The encoded protein is CASNRGGQGAAFF.

The genes are TRBV7-2 and TRBJ2-1; 9 nucleotides match TRBD2. This CDR3 region has 16 residues. Trimming at V came to 5 bases and at J to 7 bases, leaving 12 bases not matched to a gene. CDR1 is SGHTA, CDR2 FQGNSA, per germline. The CDR3 loop reads CASSRRGGGARNEQFF. In DNA, the CDR3 is TGTGCCAGCAGCCGCCGGGGCGGGGGGGCCAGAAATGAGCAGTTCTTC.

There are a few counts of this clone. The chain has TRBV30 and TRBJ2-7; a weak D match, TRBD1 (6 bases). V lost 8 bases, J lost 3 bases, and 14 bases lay in between. The CDR3 covers 12 residues. The V gene's germline CDR1 is GTSNPN and CDR2 SVGIG (reference sequence). For the CDR3, the DNA is TGTGCCATAACCCCGACAGGCTACGAGCAGTACTTC. Its protein product is CAITPTGYEQYF.

V gene TRBV5-4 combines with J gene TRBJ2-1, with TRBD2 matching over 12 bases. The CDR3 is 15 amino acids. Trimming removed 3 bases from V and 5 bases from J; junction bases left unmatched: 3. CDR1 SGHNT and CDR2 YYREEE come from the germline V gene (reference sequence). The chain's CDR3 is CASSSSGGADNEQFF. CDR3 bases: TGTGCCAGCAGCTCTAGCGGGGGGGCCGACAATGAGCAGTTCTTC.

The chain has TRBV6-5 and TRBJ2-7; 10 bases are shared with TRBD2. In germline, CDR1 is MNHEY, CDR2 SVGAGI. Trimming cost V 6 bases and J 0 bases; bases outside gene matches: 2. The CDR3 consists of 14 residues. Here the CDR3 DNA reads TGTGCCAGCAGAGCGGGGGGGAGCTCCTACGAGCAGTACGTC. This sequence encodes CASRAGGSSYEQYV.

About this clone: An end of the junction differs from the germline gene, which may be a read error. Here the CDR3 DNA reads TGTGCCAGCAGAACCGGGACAGCCGCTTATTTT. It specifies CASRTGTAAYF. The chain uses TRBV6-1 and TRBJ1-5; 7 bases match TRBD1. Looked up from germline, CDR1 is MNHNS and CDR2 is SASEGT. This CDR3 is 11 amino acids long.

This clone was picked up a small number of times. The chain combines TRBV14 with TRBJ1-3; D remains unclear. The CDR3 totals 16 residues. Trimming stripped 4 bases from V and 5 bases from J, with 18 bases between. CDR1 and CDR2 (germline): SGHDN, FVKESK. Written as DNA, the CDR3 is TGTGCCAGCAGCCCGTACGGTCTCAGGATGAGAAACACCATATATTTT. As protein: CASSPYGLRMRNTIYF.

The gene calls are TRBV6-5 and TRBJ1-1; unclear D gene. V was trimmed by 7 bases and J by 11 bases, leaving 20 bases between them. Germline CDR1 MNHEY, CDR2 SVGAGI. This CDR3 has 13 residues. Here the CDR3 reads CASNPGGEGEAFF. In nucleotides, the CDR3 is TGTGCCAGCAATCCAGGAGGAGAGGGTGAGGCTTTCTTT.

The genes are TRBV7-8 and TRBJ2-3, with a tentative D call TRBD1 (5 bases). V lost 1 base and J lost 2, with 16 bases in between. This CDR3 region has 17 residues. Looked up from germline, CDR1 is SGHVS and CDR2 is FQNEAQ. CDR3 coding DNA: TGTGCCAGCAGCTTAGATTTAGGGGCCGTCCTCACAGATACGCAGTATTTT. It specifies CASSLDLGAVLTDTQYF.

This clone was recorded only once. The J gene is TRBJ1-1, the V gene TRBV7-2, with TRBD1 matching 8 bases. The CDR3 is made up of 12 amino acids. The J segment lost 8 bases and the V segment lost 5 bases, leaving 4 bases of the junction unmatched. Germline V CDR1 and CDR2: SGHTA, FQGNSA. CDR3 sequence: CASSGRDREAFF. DNA for the CDR3: TGTGCCAGCAGCGGAAGGGACAGGGAAGCTTTCTTT.

The V gene is TRBV4-3, the J gene TRBJ2-7, with D possibly matching TRBD1 (6 bases). Trimming removed 0 bases at V and 2 bases at J, with 17 bases between. The CDR3 is 17 amino acids. Germline CDR1 LGHNA, CDR2 YSLEER. This chain's CDR3 is CASSQEIQGFSAYEQYF. DNA of the CDR3: TGCGCCAGCAGCCAAGAGATACAGGGTTTTTCAGCCTACGAGCAGTACTTC.

The chain employs TRBV5-1 and TRBJ1-1, with D perhaps matching TRBD1 (6 bases). The V and J ends lost 4 bases and 4 bases respectively, with 17 bases between them. In germline, CDR1 is SGHRS, CDR2 YFSETQ. The CDR3 extends over 15 amino acids. CDR3 in DNA: TGCGCCAGCAGCGTGATCAGGGGAGTGTTCACTGAAGCTTTCTTT. Protein sequence: CASSVIRGVFTEAFF.

The chain uses TRBV7-9 and TRBJ2-7; a possible D gene is TRBD1 (6 bases). Trimming removed 8 bases at V and 6 bases at J, with 17 bases between. Germline values: CDR1 SEHNR, CDR2 FQNEAQ (reference sequence). The CDR3 length is 13 residues. The chain's CDR3 is CASLPGEFGEQYF. The CDR3 coding sequence is TGTGCCAGCCTCCCAGGGGAGTTCGGCGAGCAGTACTTC.

The chain combines TRBV27 with TRBJ2-3, with 12 bases aligning to TRBD2. Trimming removed 4 bases from V and 1 base from J; junction bases left unmatched: 6. The CDR3 consists of 17 residues. Germline CDR1 and CDR2: MNHEY and SMNVEV (reference sequence). CDR3 DNA: TGTGCCAGCAGTTCCCCAACTAGCGGGGGGCGCACAGATACGCAGTATTTT. It yields the protein CASSSPTSGGRTDTQYF.